Detailed here is one T cell receptor beta chain. Its antigen is not identified. Repertoires were generated with immunoSEQ multiplex PCR, while TCRdb's copy carries only in-frame clones and drops some. This table has 70,000 to 90,000 clones, 93% appearing once. These data belong to a study of brain T cells in children with intractable seizures. This CDR3 has 15 amino acids. Germline V lookup: CDR1 GTSNPN, CDR2 SVGIG (reference sequence). V lost 0 bases and J 5 bases, leaving 11 bases between the germline ends. Sequencing was limited to surgery cases with top T cell transcript signatures in brain tissue. Study-level results: HCMV serostatus was not known, and viral specificity came from CDR3 similarity only.

The specimen was peripheral blood, collected at surgery. The chain couples TRBV30 to TRBJ1-6; TRBD1 is a possible D gene (5 bases). This sequence was found in a boy younger than two with tuberous sclerosis and intractable seizures. The CDR3 protein is CAWSVTGRHNSPLHF. DNA of the CDR3: TGTGCCTGGAGTGTAACAGGCAGACATAATTCACCCCTCCACTTT.